The 7 T cell receptor beta chains reported below all come from one sample, sequenced in a study of T cells after yellow fever vaccination. TCRdb re-called the 5' RACE reads through MiXCR, storing one row per CDR3 protein. The table lists about 220,000 distinct CDR3 sequences, around 6.7% of them singletons. This sample comprised CD4+ T cells sorted from PBMCs, obtained on the day of the yellow fever booster vaccination. These receptors were taken from a man aged 25-40 years who received the YFV17D yellow fever vaccine.

This chain links TRBV4-2 with TRBJ2-5, with 7 bases identical to TRBD1. Germline values: CDR1 LGHNA, CDR2 YNFKEQ. Unmatched junction bases numbered 9, after V lost 0 bases and J lost 5 bases. This CDR3 comprises 16 residues. CDR3 in amino acids: CASSQDGLGGRETQYF. The CDR3 bases are TGTGCCAGCAGCCAAGATGGGCTAGGGGGCCGGGAGACCCAGTACTTC.

At least ten counts were recorded for this clonotype. The chain links TRBV6-5 to TRBJ2-5; possibly TRBD2 for D (6 bases). Germline V gene sequence: CDR1 MNHEY, CDR2 SVGAGI. V lost 1 base to trimming and J lost 1 base, with 7 bases between them. This CDR3 has 14 amino acids. The CDR3 DNA follows: TGTGCCAGCAGTTACTTGGGGGGCCAAGAGACCCAGTACTTC. Translating gives CASSYLGGQETQYF.

The chain links TRBV6-1 to TRBJ1-6, with D possibly TRBD1 on 5 matching bases. Trimming removed 10 bases at V and 0 bases at J, with 16 bases between. The CDR3 has 16 residues. Germline CDR1 reads MNHNS; CDR2 reads SASEGT. CDR3 coding DNA: TGTGCCACCTGGCAGGGTACTAGCTCCTATAATTCACCCCTCCACTTT. It translates to CATWQGTSSYNSPLHF.

This clonotype appeared a few times. The chain couples TRBV3-1 to TRBJ2-2; no clear D. CDR3 size: 13 residues. Looked up from germline, CDR1 is LGHDT and CDR2 is YNNKEL (reference sequence). Trimming removed 4 bases from V and 5 bases from J, with 8 bases in between. As DNA, the CDR3 is TGTGCCAGCAGCCCCACTCGGACCGGGGAGCTGTTTTTT. As protein: CASSPTRTGELFF. The whole variable domain, filled in from reference TRBV3-1 and TRBJ2-2, reads DTAVSQTPKYLVTQMGNDKSIKCEQNLGHDTMYWYKQDSKKFLKIMFSYNNKELIINETVPNRFSPKSPDKAHLNLHINSLELGDSAVYFCASSPTRTGELFFGEGSRLTVL.

As for this clonotype: A read error is possible here, since a much larger clone lies one base away. The chain links TRBV7-3 to TRBJ2-2; D may be TRBD1 (5 bases). The CDR3 consists of 17 residues. The germline V gene has CDR1 SGHTA and CDR2 FQGTGA. The CDR3 region has the DNA TGTGCCACCAGCTTATTTGGTGGACAACCGAACACCGGGGAGCTGTTTTTT. It encodes CATSLFGGQPNTGELFF.

This clonotype was observed at least ten times. This rearrangement joins TRBV5-5 to TRBJ2-7; D gene uncertain. The CDR3 extends over 13 amino acids. V was pared by 0 bases and J by 0 bases, with 4 bases between. CDR1 is SGHKS and CDR2 is YYEKEE in the germline V gene (reference sequence). CDR3 amino acids: CASSLEVSYEQYF. The CDR3 DNA reads TGTGCCAGCAGCTTGGAAGTCTCCTACGAGCAGTACTTC.

In its sample, this clonotype was seen many times. CDR3 sequence: CASSLQGPEQYF. The CDR3 nucleotides read TGCGCCAGCAGCTTGCAGGGACCCGAGCAGTACTTC. The chain uses TRBV5-1 and TRBJ2-7, with D perhaps given as TRBD1 or TRBD2 (5 bases each). V shed 1 base and J shed 6 bases, with 8 bases lying between them. CDR1 and CDR2 from the germline V gene are SGHRS and YFSETQ. There are 12 residues in the CDR3.